This T cell receptor (beta chain) was retrieved from a study of spatial heterogeneity in lung cancer. Each CDR3 protein gets one entry after TCRdb re-called the 5' RACE reads with MiXCR. The profile shows roughly 39,000 distinct CDR3 sequences, approximately 5.5% of them singletons. Study-level results: At tumor resection, ubiquitous expanded TCRs were detected in blood more often than later.

Trimming removed 1 base from V and 0 bases from J, with 10 bases in between. CDR3 length equals 15 residues. Germline CDR1 DFQATT, CDR2 SNEGSKA (reference sequence). Remarks on this clonotype: Its target is unknown.

Time point: sample taken at primary tumor resection. Researchers sequenced whole RNA taken from tumor, nontumor lung or frozen PBMC without sorting. The donor population consisted of more than 55 patients with untreated, early-stage non-small cell lung cancer. This chain links TRBV20-1 with TRBJ1-3; D ambiguous. This TCR was sampled from a male donor with early-stage non-small cell lung cancer. The sequences come from PBMCs, collected at surgery. The CDR3 DNA follows: TGCAGTGCTAGAGGCCACCGTTACTCTGGAAACACCATATATTTT. Residues: CSARGHRYSGNTIYF.